This T cell receptor beta chain was recorded in a study of shared clonotypes between healthy human individuals. Concerning this clone: As yet, its antigen is unknown.

This CDR3 comprises 14 residues. V was cut by 6 bases and J by 0 bases, with 12 bases left in between. The germline gives CDR1 SEHNR, CDR2 FQNEAQ (reference sequence). Study-wide findings and caveats: Sequencing depth was expected to influence donor clonotype sharing. Estimated richness values were generally larger in naive subsets than in memory subsets. Relative to clonotypes present in all four donors, those not shared had lower generation probabilities.

Repertoires were generated with immunoSEQ multiplex PCR, while TCRdb's copy carries only in-frame clones and drops some. This table holds about 1 million clones, about 77% found once. Sequencing was performed on memory CD4+ T cells sorted from blood. Described subset: CD45RA-negative fraction. The sequence was collected from a man between 18 and 29 years old in good health. This chain joins TRBV7-9 and TRBJ2-7; D might be TRBD2 (6 bases). This chain's CDR3 is CASRPSGVSYEQYF. The CDR3 region has the DNA TGTGCCAGCAGACCCTCGGGGGTCTCCTACGAGCAGTACTTC.